A single sample is the source of the 2 T cell receptor beta chains below, sequenced in a study of cytomegalovirus exposure and HLA in healthy donors. The study ran its PCR with 60 Vbeta and 13 Jbeta primers. Here immunoSEQ multiplex PCR was the method, and the copy in TCRdb shows in-frame clones only, minus some. The sample consists of roughly 140,000 clones, approximately 82% of them appearing once. The sequenced material came from PBMCs. Receptors originate from a woman aged 55-70 years in good health and CMV-seropositive.

The table lists this clone with a count of one. The rearrangement joins TRBV2 to TRBJ2-1; D is undetermined. The CDR3 has 15 residues. CDR1 and CDR2 (germline): SNHLY, FYNNEI. V lost 0 bases, J lost 8 bases, and 14 bases lay in between. The CDR3 DNA sequence: TGTGCCAGCAGTGAAGCGGGCACCTTGGTGGATGAGCAGTTCTTC. Residues: CASSEAGTLVDEQFF. Looking up the rest from reference TRBV2 and TRBJ2-1 gives the full variable domain: EPEVTQTPSHQVTQMGQEVILRCVPISNHLYFYWYRQILGQKVEFLVSFYNNEISEKSEIFDDQFSVERPDGSNFTLKIRSTKLEDSAMYFCASSEAGTLVDEQFFGPGTRLTVL.

V and J are TRBV5-4 and TRBJ2-5; 8 nucleotides match TRBD1. Germline-derived CDR1 and CDR2 are SGHNT and YYREEE (reference sequence). The CDR3 contains 14 residues. V lost 4 bases, J lost 1 base, and 3 bases stayed unmatched. CDR3 in DNA: TGTGCCAGCAGCCCCGGGACAGGCCAAGAGACCCAGTACTTC. Amino acids: CASSPGTGQETQYF.